The rows below give T cell receptor beta chains drawn from one sample of a study of blood T cell repertoires in COVID-19. Profiling relied on immunoSEQ multiplex PCR, and the TCRdb table lists in-frame clones only, not all of them. The profile covers under 200,000 clones, with approximately 85% appearing a single time and approximately 1.3% taken by the ten largest. Source material: peripheral blood. These receptors all stem from a man in his sixties who had recovered from COVID-19. CDR3s include the opening cysteine and the closing phenylalanine or tryptophan. The D gene is left open where the match is weak. Only some rows state a clone size, as once, few, many or a class for expanded clones.

CASSGGGETTNEKLFF TGCGCCAGCAGCGGGGGAGGGGAGACAACTAATGAAAAACTGTTTTTT few . TRBJ1-4 TRBV5-1
CASSSPTGHQPQHF TGTGCCAGCAGCTCACCAACAGGGCACCAGCCCCAGCATTTT . . TRBJ1-5 TRBV7-2
CASSLAKTGNEQYF TGTGCCAGCAGCTTAGCGAAGACAGGGAACGAGCAGTACTTC few TRBD1 TRBJ2-7 TRBV7-6
CAIKQGDSGNTIYF TGTGCCATCAAACAGGGGGACTCTGGAAACACCATATATTTT . TRBD1 TRBJ1-3 TRBV10-3
CASSLARGGAYTF TGTGCCAGCAGCTTAGCCCGGGGGGGCGCCTACACCTTC . . TRBJ1-2 TRBV7-9
CASGLVGRLYGYTF TGTGCTAGTGGTTTGGTAGGCAGACTCTATGGCTACACCTTC . . TRBJ1-2 TRBV12-5
CASSASQGANTEAFF TGTGCCAGCAGCGCCTCACAGGGGGCGAACACTGAAGCTTTCTTT . TRBD1 TRBJ1-1 TRBV7-2
CASSYATGGNTGELFF TGTGCCAGCAGCTATGCTACAGGGGGGAACACCGGGGAGCTGTTTTTT . TRBD1 TRBJ2-2 TRBV7-3
CASSLGGGNSPLHF TGTGCCAGCAGCCTAGGGGGGGGGAATTCACCCCTCCACTTT once . TRBJ1-6 TRBV11-2
CASSLYGLTTDTQYF TGTGCCAGCAGCTTGTATGGTCTAACCACAGATACGCAGTATTTT . . TRBJ2-3 TRBV5-6
CATSRDAPTGWTNEKLFF TGTGCCACCAGCAGAGATGCCCCGACGGGTTGGACTAATGAAAAACTGTTTTTT . . TRBJ1-4 TRBV15
CASSIASGTGNEKLFF TGTGCCAGTAGTATAGCCTCCGGGACAGGGAACGAAAAACTGTTTTTT few TRBD1 TRBJ1-4 TRBV19
CATSLGGSGNTIYF TGTGCCACCAGCCTCGGTGGCTCTGGAAACACCATATATTTT . . TRBJ1-3 TRBV15
CASSDRGGIAYEQYF TGTGCCAGCTCAGACAGGGGGGGCATTGCCTACGAGCAGTACTTC . TRBD1 TRBJ2-7 TRBV18
CASTGQGFGEKLFF TGCGCCAGCACCGGCCAGGGGTTTGGTGAAAAACTGTTTTTT . . TRBJ1-4 TRBV5-1
CASSFGTQYNEQFF TGTGCCAGCAGCTTCGGGACTCAGTACAATGAGCAGTTCTTC . . TRBJ2-1 TRBV5-4
CASSSPGVHYEQYF TGTGCCAGCAGTTCCCCCGGGGTACACTACGAGCAGTACTTC many . TRBJ2-7 TRBV19
CASSYGTGGVQPQHF TGTGCCAGCAGTTACGGGACAGGGGGCGTTCAGCCCCAGCATTTT . TRBD1 TRBJ1-5 TRBV6-2/TRBV6-3
CASNGQGGYTF TGTGCCAGTAATGGGCAGGGTGGCTACACCTTC few . TRBJ1-2 TRBV19
CASSSDRGSGNTIYF TGTGCCAGCAGCTCCGACAGGGGGTCTGGAAACACCATATATTTT . TRBD1 TRBJ1-3 TRBV7-2
CASQRTDETQYF TGTGCCAGCCAAAGGACAGACGAGACCCAGTACTTC . . TRBJ2-5 TRBV6-5
CATQGTAYEQYF TGTGCCACGCAGGGGACCGCCTACGAGCAGTACTTC once . TRBJ2-7 TRBV10-3
CASSLRGDFTGELFF TGTGCCAGCAGCTTAAGGGGGGACTTCACCGGGGAGCTGTTTTTT . . TRBJ2-2 TRBV7-3
CASRTTGVRMSTEAFF TGTGCCAGCAGAACCACAGGGGTAAGGATGAGCACTGAAGCTTTCTTT . TRBD1 TRBJ1-1 TRBV27
CASASGTGATGELFF TGTGCCAGCGCCTCGGGGACAGGGGCTACCGGGGAGCTGTTTTTT many TRBD1 TRBJ2-2 TRBV27
CASSLDRVGYGYTF TGTGCCAGCAGCCTAGACAGGGTCGGCTATGGCTACACCTTC . TRBD1 TRBJ1-2 TRBV14
CSASSGGTTQETQYF TGCAGTGCTAGTAGCGGGGGGACCACACAAGAGACCCAGTACTTC . TRBD2 TRBJ2-5 TRBV20-1
CASSQEAYGYTF TGCGCCAGCAGCCAAGAGGCTTATGGCTACACCTTC . . TRBJ1-2 TRBV4-1
CASTVQGVPQETQYF TGTGCCAGCACCGTACAGGGGGTCCCCCAAGAGACCCAGTACTTC . TRBD1 TRBJ2-5 TRBV5-6
CASSLVEEGDGYTF TGCGCCAGCAGCTTGGTTGAGGAAGGGGATGGCTACACCTTC few . TRBJ1-2 TRBV5-1
CAGRTGGGDTQYF TGTGCCGGCAGAACAGGGGGCGGAGATACGCAGTATTTT . TRBD1 TRBJ2-3 TRBV6-6
CASSQEWFGGYTF TGCGCCAGCAGCCAAGAATGGTTCGGGGGCTACACCTTC . . TRBJ1-2 TRBV4-1
CASSLPPGQGPDNSPLHF TGTGCCAGCAGCTTACCTCCGGGACAGGGGCCGGATAATTCACCCCTCCACTTT few TRBD1 TRBJ1-6 TRBV7-9
CASSQERAGGRETQYF TGTGCCAGCAGCCAAGAAAGAGCGGGGGGGCGGGAGACCCAGTACTTC . TRBD2 TRBJ2-5 TRBV4-2
CASSSRTSGGASGQQFF TGTGCCAGCAGCTCCCGGACTAGCGGGGGGGCTTCAGGTCAGCAGTTCTTC . TRBD2 TRBJ2-1 TRBV7-3
CASTTGEQPQHF TGTGCCAGCACCACTGGGGAGCAGCCCCAGCATTTT . . TRBJ1-5 TRBV6-5
CASSQELRFNVWAGGFGELFF TGCGCCAGCAGCCAAGAATTAAGGTTTAACGTTTGGGCAGGGGGCTTCGGGGAGCTGTTTTTT . TRBD1 TRBJ2-2 TRBV4-3